This T cell receptor (beta chain) was observed in a study of cytomegalovirus exposure and HLA in healthy donors (dated 2017 in TCRdb). Context from the whole study: According to a later analysis, the approximately 130 validation repertoires were produced on the same platform as the 700 or so repertoires of the first cohort. The study aimed to test whether cataloging public T cell receptors could reveal signatures of past pathogen exposure. Besides the first cohort of roughly 700 subjects, a separate validation cohort made up of 120 different subjects was used. The study combined high-throughput TCR immunosequencing, statistical association of individual TCRs with disease status, and machine learning to predict cytomegalovirus infection status.

Donors formed part of the validation cohort, which comprised about 130 subjects and was distinct from the first cohort of under 850 subjects. This clone has just a few counts. Its antigen is still unknown. The record has no base qualities; no much larger clone is one base away. The investigation overall reported the following: Subsequent analysis determined that TCRs grouped into clusters in the first cohort also showed a tendency toward co-occurrence across the roughly 130 validation repertoires, and 94% of cluster scores exceeded 0. It was suggested by the authors that the approach could potentially be generalized to other disease states and immunological phenotypes. Most TCR sequences were observed very rarely across donors, whereas some public TCRs were present in many individuals. In the study, 150 to 200 TCR beta chains were listed as associated with cytomegalovirus. In both the original and validation cohorts, the classifier was reported to diagnose cytomegalovirus status with high specificity and sensitivity. A few of the identified cytomegalovirus-associated TCR beta chains were confirmed in vitro to be specific for cytomegalovirus antigens. All 120 or so repertoires were used to score co-occurrence in the validation cohort in a later analysis, because that analysis had no HLA typing for the cohort.

The method behind the library was the immunoSEQ multiplex PCR assay. In the paper's pipeline: A statistical classification framework was developed to diagnose cytomegalovirus status using the catalog of TCR beta chain sequences. TCRdb obtained this table from immuneACCESS and retained in-frame rearrangements with V and J assigned. These tables miss some clones; where compared with another copy, unresolved V genes account for less than half of the shortfall, and the remainder is unexplained. That table supplies the V and J calls and clone size; D and trimming were determined from the DNA. Counted in this sample were over 150,000 clones; less than 85% of them appeared once. Of the sample, about a sixth falls within the top ten clones. The cysteine opens and the phenylalanine closes a CDR3 of 14 amino acids. CDR3 DNA only is kept here, 42 bases in frame from base 1. The germline V gene supplies CDR1 MDHEN and CDR2 SYDVKM. The junction carries 14 bases between V and J, which are trimmed by 6 bases and 2 bases respectively.

The rearranged chain carries TRBV28 and TRBJ2-7; TRBD2 is a possible D gene, resting on 6 matching bases. The receptor comes from a man between 18 and 29 years old in good health and CMV-seropositive. Input material: PBMCs. The CDR3 loop reads CASSLASSTYEQYF. The nucleotide sequence is TGTGCCAGCAGCCTAGCGTCTTCAACCTACGAGCAGTACTTC.